This TCR beta chain appears in the sequencing data of a study of cytomegalovirus exposure and HLA in healthy donors (dated by TCRdb to the late 2010s). Broadly, across the study: An earlier analysis of 550 to 700 of the donors reported 250 to 300 Gb of sequence data and roughly 110 million unique TCR beta sequences from 150 million to 200 million T cells. The study profiled the T cell repertoires of hundreds of subjects by immunosequencing and related them to cytomegalovirus serostatus. Besides the first cohort of roughly 700 subjects, a separate validation cohort made up of 120 different subjects was used. Roughly 290 gigabases of sequencing data and 70 million to 95 million unique TCR sequences made up an early release that covered approximately 650 HLA-typed donors. The study was designed to test whether signatures of past pathogen exposure could be identified by cataloging public T cell receptors. The later analysis used no new phenotypic data to find candidate immune exposures, relying instead on TCR beta sequences and their occurrence across donors. High-throughput TCR immunosequencing, statistical association of individual TCRs with disease status, and machine learning were combined to predict cytomegalovirus infection status. All discovery cohort repertoires had been generated on a single sequencing platform. Class I and class II HLA loci were covered by the typing at four-digit resolution. On average, roughly 240,000 unique TCR beta nucleotide sequences were sequenced per donor among 300 to 500 genotyped donors of the cohort, with about 19% of those sequences being non-productive. The number of donors typed differed by locus, with roughly 629-640 for A, B, C, DRB1 and DQB1, 522 for DQA1, 600 to 610 for DPA1, and under 490 for DPB1. Donor age, sex, ethnicity and CMV serostatus were compiled together with the repertoire data. Of the roughly 390 genotyped donors, less than 90% were placed in the genetic ancestry cluster associated with self-reported Caucasian donors. Because of strong linkage in the cohort, roughly five DR-DQ haplotypes were treated as single units for association and clustering. Genome-wide SNP genotypes for about 55% of the roughly 670 donors were used in a later genetic analysis, which treated that subset as a discovery cohort. In an earlier analysis of roughly 600 of the donors, high-throughput TCR beta sequencing was used to judge whether each TCR beta V gene segment behaved as functional or pseudogenic. To study patterns of TCR occurrence, a later analysis re-analyzed previously published TCR beta repertoires from 666 donors and added high-resolution HLA genotyping.

Libraries were constructed by the immunoSEQ multiplex PCR assay. A mixture of 60 forward primers for TCR Vbeta segments and 13 reverse primers for TCR Jbeta segments was used in the multiplex PCR. The CDR3 region of rearranged TCR beta genes was amplified from genomic DNA with a multiplex PCR assay. Amplified TCR beta libraries were sequenced as 87-base-pair reads on the Illumina HiSeq System. As for the authors' bioinformatics: A later analysis tallied approximately 87 million unique TCR beta chains across the 666 repertoires, and about 12 million of those chains were shared by two or more donors. To remove PCR and sequencing errors, raw reads were error-corrected and collapsed into unique sequences using a nearest-neighbor algorithm that merged closely related sequences. Alignment of CDR3 sequences to IMGT reference sequences was used to assign V, D and J gene segments. For a sequence to be retained, a match of at least six nucleotides to both a V gene segment and a J gene segment was required. Rearrangements were called productive when the CDR3 lacked stop codons and stayed in frame with V and J; all others were non-productive. Following IMGT convention, CDR3 was defined as the stretch from the second conserved V-encoded cysteine to the conserved J-encoded phenylalanine. The earlier analysis of about 590 of the donors excluded sequences that lacked an unambiguous match to a single V gene segment. An earlier analysis of fewer than 750 of the donors called V segments functional above 56.7% productive rearrangements and segregating when the between-donor standard deviation exceeded 5%. A statistical classification framework was built for diagnosing cytomegalovirus status from the catalog of TCR beta chain sequences. In a later analysis, V and J genes were assigned by comparing TCR nucleotide sequences against IMGT/GENE-DB human TR gene sequences. A later analysis assigned CDR3 sequences and most-parsimonious VDJ recombination scenarios with the TCRdist pipeline. In a later analysis, each TCR beta chain was defined by its CDR3 amino acid sequence together with its V-gene family, and reads without a unique V-gene family were excluded. To address suspected cross-contamination and a sequencing artifact, a later analysis removed around 600 highly shared, low-generation-probability nucleotide sequences. In a later analysis, a clonal expansion index was calculated for each public chain from normalized within-repertoire ranks of inferred template counts. Generation probabilities in a later analysis came from a VDJ recombination model fitted to out-of-frame rearrangements, and those results were checked against IGoR. Hypergeometric tests were used in a later analysis to score TCR-TCR, TCR-HLA and TCR-CMV co-occurrence, with a repertoire-size bias correction applied to the TCR pairs. To estimate false discovery rates, a later analysis permuted the HLA or CMV assignments 20 times. In a later analysis, co-occurring TCRs were grouped using DBSCAN, with TCRdist sequence similarity added in when clustering inside HLA-allele-positive subsets. Repertoires with fewer than 30,000 or more than 120,000 public chains, plus five repertoires with anomalous nucleotide sharing, were excluded from co-occurrence clustering. Not all clones reach the TCRdb copy of this immuneACCESS table, which keeps in-frame sequences only. Checked studies attribute under half of the gap to unresolved V genes and leave the rest unexplained. For V, J and clone size, that table is used; D and trimming come from the DNA. The sample table holds some 130,000 clones, of which around three quarters were seen once. The ten largest clones capture less than 4% of the sample.

Including the terminal cysteine and phenylalanine, the CDR3 comprises 13 residues. Of the read, only the CDR3 DNA is kept; its 39 bases are in frame from base 1. V is cut by 3 bases and J by 4 bases, and the space between the germline ends is 9 bases. The germline V gene encodes CDR1 SEHNR and CDR2 FQNEAQ (reference sequence). For this clone: The clone's antigen remains unknown. No base quality values were provided; no much bigger clone lies one nucleotide off.

In total, roughly 670 healthy bone marrow donors made up the cohort. All cohort members were sampled while nominally healthy, although unrecorded immune exposures were likely present. The donor was CMV seropositive and was included in the group of about 290 seropositive cohort members. A peripheral blood sample was collected from each donor, and TCR beta sequencing was performed on peripheral blood mononuclear cells. Genomic DNA was extracted from the blood cell samples with the Qiagen DNeasy Blood Extraction Kit. Overall results and qualifications from the work: The authors suggested that the approach could potentially be generalized to other disease states and immunological phenotypes. Compared with equally common non-associated chains, HLA-associated TCR beta chains in a later analysis were more clonally expanded and had lower generation probabilities. Several of the top co-occurrence clusters appeared to be linked to parvovirus B19, influenza, CMV and Epstein-Barr virus, according to a later analysis. For the cohort, immune exposure information was limited to CMV serostatus. Strong co-occurrence of HLA alleles, especially DR and DQ, made assigning TCR associations to individual alleles difficult. Only TCR beta chains were sequenced in this cohort, and the absence of alpha or paired-chain data limited detectable features. According to a later analysis, most CMV-associated TCR beta chains appeared to be HLA-restricted, and the HLA associations seemed to be driven largely by CMV exposure. About 17 rarely observed V segments, including chromosome 9 orphons, were excluded from the earlier analysis of several hundred of the donors because counts were too low. An earlier analysis of approximately 540 of the donors showed that most TCR beta V segments appeared in productive rearrangements either about 87% or about 30% of the time, which broadly matched IMGT annotations. Most TCR sequences were seen in very few donors, while some public TCRs were found in many individuals. The 87-base-pair reads could not distinguish some IMGT-functional V segments, including TRBV6-2 and TRBV6-3, so those segments were excluded. In a later genetic analysis, fewer N-insertions in productive TCRs were reported among donors in an Asian-associated ancestry cluster than the roughly 710-donor mean. Cytomegalovirus status was reported to be diagnosed by the classifier with high specificity and sensitivity in both the original and validation cohorts. The presence/absence analyses assumed that sequencing depth was roughly uniform across donors, and that assumption may not be true. Correlated functional status among segregating V segments might reflect linkage disequilibrium, but an unknown experimental factor could not be ruled out. Three of the identified cytomegalovirus-associated TCR beta chains were confirmed in vitro to be specific for cytomegalovirus antigens. In a later analysis, TCR association rates were found to vary across HLA loci, with the most associated TCRs seen for DRB1 alleles and the fewest for HLA-C alleles. A total of roughly 160 TCR beta chains were listed by the study as associated with cytomegalovirus. Because HLA typing was unavailable for some donors at each locus, only the typed subset was used in association tests. In a later genetic analysis, a missense DCLRE1C variant was associated with V-gene and J-gene trimming of TCR beta chains, and the association was replicated in an independent cohort. A later analysis associated about 18,000 TCR beta sequences with specific HLA alleles at a false discovery rate of 0.05. A group of highly shared sequence variants was considered likely to be a technical artifact of the sequencing pipeline. A further reported finding was that TCR beta sequences accurately predicted the HLA-A and HLA-B alleles for most subjects in the first cohort.

The clonotype originates from a woman in her twenties or thirties in good health and CMV-seropositive. Sample: PBMCs. The chain couples TRBV7-9 to TRBJ1-2; the D gene is perhaps TRBD1, from 5 matching bases. The CDR3 has the sequence CASSLGGGYGYTF. The DNA is TGTGCCAGCAGCTTGGGGGGTGGCTATGGCTACACCTTC. The variable domain in full, with residues beyond the CDR3 obtained from the reference TRBV7-9 and TRBJ1-2 genes, is DTGVSQNPRHKITKRGQNVTFRCDPISEHNRLYWYRQTLGQGPEFLTYFQNEAQLEKSRLLSDRFSAERPKGSFSTLEIQRTEQGDSAMYLCASSLGGGYGYTFGSGTRLTVV.